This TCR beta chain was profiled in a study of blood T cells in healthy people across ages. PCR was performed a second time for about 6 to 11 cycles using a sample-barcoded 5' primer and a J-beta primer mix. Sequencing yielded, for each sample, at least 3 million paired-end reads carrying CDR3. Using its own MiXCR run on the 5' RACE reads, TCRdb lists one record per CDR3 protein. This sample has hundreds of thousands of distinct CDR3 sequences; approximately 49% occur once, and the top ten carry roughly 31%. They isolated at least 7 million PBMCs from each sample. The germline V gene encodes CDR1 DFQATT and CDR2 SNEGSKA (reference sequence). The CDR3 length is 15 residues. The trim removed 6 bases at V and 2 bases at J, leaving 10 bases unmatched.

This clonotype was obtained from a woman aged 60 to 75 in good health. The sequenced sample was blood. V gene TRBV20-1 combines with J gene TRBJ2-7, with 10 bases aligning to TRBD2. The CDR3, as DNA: TGCAGTGCGAGTTACCTAGCGGGAGCCCCCTACGAGCAGTACTTC. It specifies CSASYLAGAPYEQYF.